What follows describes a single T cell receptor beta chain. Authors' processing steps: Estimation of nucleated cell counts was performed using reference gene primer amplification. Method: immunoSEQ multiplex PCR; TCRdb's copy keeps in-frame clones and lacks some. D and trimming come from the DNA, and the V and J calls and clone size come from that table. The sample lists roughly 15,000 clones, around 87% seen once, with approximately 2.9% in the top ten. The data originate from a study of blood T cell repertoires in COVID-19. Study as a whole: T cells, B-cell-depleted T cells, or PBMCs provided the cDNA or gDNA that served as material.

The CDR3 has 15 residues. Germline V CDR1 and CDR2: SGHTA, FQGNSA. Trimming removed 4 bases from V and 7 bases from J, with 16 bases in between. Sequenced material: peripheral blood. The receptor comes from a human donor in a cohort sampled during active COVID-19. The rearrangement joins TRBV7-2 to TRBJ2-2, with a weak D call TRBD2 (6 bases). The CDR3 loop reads CASSSRTTGDGELFF. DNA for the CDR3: TGTGCCAGCAGCTCGAGGACTACTGGGGACGGGGAGCTGTTTTTT.